This entry concerns a single T cell receptor beta chain. Its antigen is still unknown. Patients with a history of autoimmune disease or on systemic immunosuppression were excluded. The data were taken from a study of OX40 agonist ivuxolimab in advanced cancers. Study outcomes and limitations: Compared with CD4+, CD8+ T cells on average had more expanded clones. Partly responding patients at 0.1-3.0 mg/kg showed some of the smallest clonal expansion. CD4+ and CD8+ blood T cells expanded clonally by week 6 at 0.1 to 3.0 mg/kg.

Method: immunoSEQ multiplex PCR; TCRdb's copy keeps in-frame clones and lacks some. The table has 78,000 or so clones, roughly 92% seen once; the top ten hold more than 0.4%. The starting material was CD4+ or CD8+ T cells sorted from blood, obtained in a trial of the OX40 agonist ivuxolimab. This receptor was identified in an adult with an advanced solid tumor such as melanoma, head and neck, liver or kidney cancer.

CDR3 sequence (DNA): TGTGCCAGCAGCCTAGATGGCGGAAAATCCTACGAGCAGTACTTC. It codes for CASSLDGGKSYEQYF. The chain uses TRBV7-2 and TRBJ2-7; no reliable D call. This CDR3 comprises 15 residues. Germline CDR1 is SGHTA and CDR2 is FQGNSA. The V and J ends lost 5 bases and 1 base respectively, with 15 bases between them.